The 23 T cell receptor beta chains below come from one sample, sequenced in a study of T cell responses to AZD1222 COVID-19 vaccine. Using immunoSEQ multiplex PCR, the repertoire was profiled, and TCRdb retains in-frame clones only, with some absent. The sample consists of about 140,000 clones, about nine tenths of them appearing once. The material sequenced was peripheral blood, taken on day 0 of AZD1222 vaccination. The source is an adult in good health.

J is TRBJ2-1 and V is TRBV18; TRBD2 matches 7 bases. With 0 bases clipped from V and 4 bases from J, the junction kept 3 bases outside the gene matches. CDR1 KGHSH and CDR2 LQKENI come from the germline V gene. The CDR3 has 15 residues. The CDR3 is CASSPPGGAYNEQFF. The CDR3 region has the DNA TGTGCCAGCTCACCACCGGGAGGGGCATACAATGAGCAGTTCTTC.

The gene calls are TRBV20-1 and TRBJ2-7; D may be TRBD2 (6 bases). Per the germline V gene, CDR1 is DFQATT and CDR2 is SNEGSKA (reference sequence). Between the trimmed V and J ends, which lost 7 bases and 5 bases, there was a span of 12 bases. This CDR3 is built from 11 residues. The CDR3 DNA reads as TGCAGTGTGGGGACTGGAGACGAGCAGTACTTC. This gives the protein CSVGTGDEQYF.

As regards this clone: The sample holds other DNA sequences that translate to the same CDR3. The chain carries TRBV27 and TRBJ2-7, with 10 bases lining up with TRBD1. Per germline, CDR1 MNHEY and CDR2 SMNVEV (reference sequence). The V and J ends lost 3 bases and 3 bases, in that order; junction bases with no gene match: 2. This CDR3 comprises 14 residues. CDR3 amino acids: CASSLGQGSYEQYF. The CDR3, as DNA: TGTGCCAGCAGTTTGGGACAGGGGAGCTACGAGCAGTACTTC.

The chain carries TRBV28 and TRBJ2-2, with 11 positions matching TRBD1. This CDR3 region has 18 residues. Germline V lookup: CDR1 MDHEN, CDR2 SYDVKM. The V and J ends lost 5 bases and 4 bases, in that order; junction bases with no gene match: 12. DNA of the CDR3: TGTGCCAGCAGTACGTGGGGACAGGGGGTCCGTGGCACCGGGGAGCTGTTTTTT. Translated, it gives CASSTWGQGVRGTGELFF.

The chain carries TRBV5-1 and TRBJ2-7, with 8 bases aligning to TRBD1. The ends lost 4 bases at V and 5 bases at J; junction bases unmatched: 14. The germline V gene encodes CDR1 SGHRS and CDR2 YFSETQ. The CDR3 runs 16 residues. DNA for the CDR3: TGCGCCAGCAGCCCAACTTGGACAGGGTTAAACGACGAGCAGTACTTC. Translating gives CASSPTWTGLNDEQYF.

CDR3 protein: CASSYRGARLDEQYF. CDR3 nucleotide sequence: TGTGCCAGCAGCTACCGGGGGGCGCGTTTGGACGAGCAGTACTTC. The chain joins TRBV5-4 to TRBJ2-7, with D perhaps matching TRBD2 (7 bases). In germline, CDR1 is SGHNT, CDR2 YYREEE (reference sequence). Trimming pared 3 bases from V and 5 bases from J, leaving 18 bases between. CDR3 length: 15 residues.

A few counts support this clone. The V and J genes are TRBV30 and TRBJ1-1, with 9 bases lining up with TRBD1. Germline assignment: CDR1 GTSNPN and CDR2 SVGIG (reference sequence). V dropped 3 bases and J dropped 6; count of bases not matched to a gene: 8. The length of the CDR3 is 14 residues. CDR3 sequence reads: CAWSEYRDRAEAFF. The CDR3 DNA is TGTGCCTGGAGCGAATACAGGGACAGGGCTGAAGCTTTCTTT. Looking up the rest from reference TRBV30 and TRBJ1-1 gives the full variable domain: SQTIHQWPATLVQPVGSPLSLECTVEGTSNPNLYWYRQAAGRGLQLLFYSVGIGQISSEVPQNLSASRPQDRQFILSSKKLLLSDSGFYLCAWSEYRDRAEAFFGQGTRLTVV.

The chain couples TRBV28 to TRBJ2-5; 7 positions agree with TRBD1. V shed 6 bases and J 4 bases; nucleotides not matched to a gene: 8. CDR3 length: 14 residues. Germline V gene lookup returns CDR1 MDHEN and CDR2 SYDVKM. The CDR3 DNA sequence: TGTGCCAGCAGCCTAGGGGGCTACGCAGAGACCCAGTACTTC. This sequence encodes CASSLGGYAETQYF.

The chain links TRBV5-5 to TRBJ1-4; 7 bases map to TRBD1. Trimming took 4 bases from V and 8 from J; bases not matched to a gene: 8. Germline CDR1 SGHKS, CDR2 YYEKEE (reference sequence). The CDR3 runs 14 residues. The CDR3 protein is CASSAQGVGEKLFF. The CDR3 bases are TGTGCCAGCAGCGCGCAGGGGGTAGGGGAAAAACTGTTTTTT. Using reference TRBV5-5 and TRBJ1-4 for the parts outside the CDR3, the full variable domain is DAGVTQSPTHLIKTRGQQVTLRCSPISGHKSVSWYQQVLGQGPQFIFQYYEKEERGRGNFPDRFSARQFPNYSSELNVNALLLGDSALYLCASSAQGVGEKLFFGSGTQLSVL.

The chain uses TRBV5-6 and TRBJ2-2; possible D gene TRBD2, 7 bases. CDR1 is SGHDT, CDR2 YYEEEE, per germline. V lost 3 bases and J 6 bases, leaving 12 bases between the germline ends. The CDR3 length is 14 residues. The CDR3 DNA reads as TGTGCCAGCAGCTCGCTGGGGGGGCCCGGGGAGCTGTTTTTT. Translation gives CASSSLGGPGELFF.

The chain is built from TRBV5-8 and TRBJ1-5; TRBD1 agrees at 9 bases. Germline-derived CDR1 and CDR2 are SGHTS and YDEGEE. This CDR3 is 16 amino acids long. After removal of 4 bases from V and 3 bases from J, the junction contained 8 bases not matched to a gene. This CDR3 reads CASSLGTGPPNQPQHF. CDR3 sequence (DNA): TGTGCCAGCAGCCTTGGGACAGGGCCCCCCAATCAGCCCCAGCATTTT.

The CDR3 protein is CASRKDNLLVYGYTF. The CDR3 region has the DNA TGTGCCAGCAGGAAGGACAACCTTCTCGTCTATGGCTACACCTTC. The chain is built from TRBV2 and TRBJ1-2; tentatively, D is TRBD1 (5 bases). The CDR3 spans 15 residues. V was cut by 6 bases and J by 4 bases, with 18 bases left in between. From germline, CDR1 is SNHLY and CDR2 FYNNEI. Full variable domain (remainder filled in from reference TRBV2 and TRBJ1-2): EPEVTQTPSHQVTQMGQEVILRCVPISNHLYFYWYRQILGQKVEFLVSFYNNEISEKSEIFDDQFSVERPDGSNFTLKIRSTKLEDSAMYFCASRKDNLLVYGYTFGSGTRLTVV.

The chain is built from TRBV2 and TRBJ2-1, with D possibly called TRBD1 or TRBD2 (6 bases each). Germline CDR1 reads SNHLY; CDR2 reads FYNNEI. Trimming removed 10 bases at V and 1 base at J, with 17 bases between. This CDR3 comprises 15 residues. CDR3 residues: CATKGDFSSYNEQFF. CDR3 in DNA: TGTGCCACCAAGGGGGACTTTTCTTCCTACAATGAGCAGTTCTTC.

On this clone itself: Its ends do not fully match the called genes, so a read error is possible. The chain uses TRBV18 and TRBJ1-6; D is unclear. The germline gives CDR1 KGHSH, CDR2 LQKENI. There are 12 residues in the CDR3. CDR3 nucleotide sequence: TGTGCCAGCTCACGACCCAATTCAGCCCTCCACTTT. This codes for CASSRPNSALHF.

The chain carries TRBV27 and TRBJ2-6; D unclear. CDR1 MNHEY and CDR2 SMNVEV come from the germline V gene (reference sequence). The CDR3 length is 15 residues. V gave up 7 bases and J gave up 0 bases, with 10 bases separating them. The CDR3 DNA follows: TGTGCCAGCAAGGCTTCCCTCTCTGGGGCCAACGTCCTGACTTTC. Amino acids: CASKASLSGANVLTF.

The rearrangement joins TRBV6-5 to TRBJ1-2, with D possibly TRBD1 on 6 matching bases. Germline CDR1 MNHEY, CDR2 SVGAGI. The CDR3 extends over 13 amino acids. The V gene lost 9 bases and the J gene lost 2 bases, with 13 bases spanning the gap. The CDR3: CASRQDTNYGYTF. The CDR3 nucleotides are TGTGCCAGTCGACAGGATACGAACTATGGCTACACCTTC.

This rearrangement joins TRBV5-1 to TRBJ2-7; TRBD2 agrees at 9 bases. The V segment lost 5 bases and the J segment 6 bases; nucleotides outside the gene matches: 9. The CDR3 contains 14 residues. Germline-derived CDR1 and CDR2 are SGHRS and YFSETQ. CDR3 amino acids: CASRILAGKREQYF. The CDR3 DNA is TGCGCCAGCAGGATTCTAGCGGGAAAACGCGAGCAGTACTTC.

V and J are TRBV7-2 and TRBJ2-7; tentatively, D is TRBD2 (6 bases). V lost 5 bases and J lost 7, with 12 bases in between. This CDR3 is 12 amino acids long. CDR1 is SGHTA and CDR2 is FQGNSA in the germline V gene. CDR3 nucleotides: TGTGCCAGCAGCCACCCGCGGGGTGAGCAGTACTTC. Translated, it gives CASSHPRGEQYF.

The count of this clone is one. The V gene is TRBV5-1, the J gene TRBJ1-5; tentative D call: TRBD1 (5 bases). Germline CDR1 and CDR2: SGHRS and YFSETQ. Trimming stripped 5 bases from V and 2 bases from J, with 11 bases between. This CDR3 has 14 amino acids. CDR3 sequence reads: CASRQDGGNQPQHF. CDR3 coding DNA: TGCGCCAGCAGACAGGACGGGGGCAATCAGCCCCAGCATTTT.

The chain carries TRBV6-6 and TRBJ2-5; either TRBD1 or TRBD2 may fit D (5 bases each). Germline CDR1 and CDR2: MNHNY and SVGAGI (reference sequence). Trimming took 6 bases from V and 7 from J, leaving 12 bases between them. The CDR3 extends over 12 amino acids. CDR3 sequence (DNA): TGTGCCAGCAGCCGGGACGTGGGGACCCAGTACTTC. It translates to CASSRDVGTQYF.

The chain recombines TRBV5-1 with TRBJ2-1, with 8 bases that match TRBD1. The length of the CDR3 is 16 residues. Germline V gene data show CDR1 as SGHRS and CDR2 as YFSETQ. V lost 6 bases and J lost 0; bases outside the gene matches: 8. The CDR3 DNA is TGCGCCAGCAAAAACCAGGGGGCGAGCTCCTACAATGAGCAGTTCTTC. It yields the protein CASKNQGASSYNEQFF.

This sequence joins TRBV24-1 and TRBJ2-5; 9 bases are shared with TRBD2. Germline CDR1 is KGHDR and CDR2 is SFDVKD. The junction had 6 bases not matched to a gene; V was cut back by 5 bases and J by 0 bases. There are 16 residues in the CDR3. The CDR3 region is CATSALLAGNQETQYF. In nucleotides, the CDR3 is TGTGCCACCAGTGCCCTGCTAGCGGGGAACCAAGAGACCCAGTACTTC.

The rearrangement joins TRBV19 to TRBJ1-1, with a possible D match to TRBD1 (5 bases). The CDR3 is 14 residues long. CDR1 is LNHDA, CDR2 SQIVND, per germline (reference sequence). V lost 10 bases and J 0 bases, leaving 15 bases between the germline ends. CDR3 in DNA: TGTGCCACCACTCAAGGGGAATTGAACACTGAAGCTTTCTTT. Protein: CATTQGELNTEAFF.